The text below deals with one T cell receptor (beta chain). Antigen: not known. The CDR3 contains 12 residues. CDR1 MNHEY and CDR2 SVGAGI come from the germline V gene. Trimming left V 6 bases short and J 8 bases short, with 12 bases between. This specimen comes from a study of OX40 agonist ivuxolimab in advanced cancers. For the study at large: Patients with hepatocellular carcinoma, melanoma, renal cell or head and neck cancer made up the dose-escalation patients. Whole-study results and caveats: CD8+ T cells averaged more expanded clones than CD4+.

TCRdb's table, derived via immunoSEQ multiplex PCR, lists solely in-frame clones and lacks some. The sample includes approximately 24,000 clones, less than 90% of them seen just once. The TCR was taken from an adult with an advanced solid tumor such as melanoma, head and neck, liver or kidney cancer. The chain has TRBV6-5 and TRBJ2-3, with D uncertain. Sequenced material: CD4+ or CD8+ T cells sorted from blood, taken in a trial of the OX40 agonist ivuxolimab. As DNA, the CDR3 is TGTGCCAGCAGGCAAGGTAGTTCTACGCAGTATTTT. It codes for CASRQGSSTQYF.